A selection of T cell receptor beta chains follows, all from one sample in a study of cytomegalovirus exposure and HLA in healthy donors. Sequencing used immunoSEQ multiplex PCR; TCRdb keeps in-frame clones, though not all of them. The table records 130,000 to 150,000 clones, approximately 78% of them present only once. Material for sequencing was PBMCs. The receptors were sampled from a female donor in good health and CMV-seronegative. Each CDR3 is given with its conserved first and last residue. Each record gives: clone size, J gene, D gene, V gene, CDR3 protein, CDR3 DNA. A D gene is named only where the DNA matches it firmly. Rows give clone size only sometimes, using once, few, many, or a class for an expanded clone.

NA	TRBJ1-5	NA	TRBV4-2	CASSQYARGGGNQPQHF	TGTGCCAGCAGCCAATACGCCCGAGGGGGGGGCAATCAGCCCCAGCATTTT
NA	TRBJ2-7	TRBD1	TRBV28	CASSLPGQGPSSYEQYF	TGTGCCAGCAGTTTGCCGGGACAGGGGCCAAGCTCCTACGAGCAGTACTTC
NA	TRBJ2-7	TRBD2	TRBV7-6	CASSSGLAGSYEQYF	TGTGCCAGCAGCTCCGGACTAGCGGGCTCCTACGAGCAGTACTTC
few	TRBJ2-1	TRBD2	TRBV2	CASRERGKYNEQFF	TGTGCCAGCAGAGAGCGGGGTAAATACAATGAGCAGTTCTTC
NA	TRBJ1-2	NA	TRBV10-3	CAISEIGRERLGSYGYTF	TGTGCCATCAGTGAGATAGGTAGGGAGCGGCTGGGGTCTTATGGCTACACCTTC
many	TRBJ1-4	NA	TRBV15	CATSSEGTGREKLFF	TGTGCCACCAGCAGTGAGGGGACCGGGAGGGAAAAACTGTTTTTT
NA	TRBJ1-1	TRBD1	TRBV5-1	CASSPGQGFVGAFF	TGCGCCAGCAGCCCTGGACAGGGGTTTGTCGGAGCTTTCTTT
once	TRBJ2-7	NA	TRBV28	CASSSPAYRDRVREQYF	TGTGCCAGCAGTTCCCCCGCCTACAGGGATCGGGTGAGGGAGCAGTACTTC
NA	TRBJ2-3	NA	TRBV5-1	CASSRDSPSLVADTQYF	TGCGCCAGCAGCCGGGACTCCCCATCTCTGGTCGCAGATACGCAGTATTTT
NA	TRBJ2-7	TRBD1	TRBV28	CASSFLGQASYEQYF	TGTGCCAGCAGTTTTTTAGGACAGGCGTCCTACGAGCAGTACTTC
NA	TRBJ1-5	TRBD1	TRBV10-3	CASGTGNQPQHF	TGTGCCTCCGGGACAGGCAATCAGCCCCAGCATTTT
NA	TRBJ1-5	NA	TRBV6-1	CASSPGVSQPQHF	TGTGCCAGCAGTCCAGGGGTGAGTCAGCCCCAGCATTTT
NA	TRBJ1-3	NA	TRBV11-2	CASSLTAGGLISGNTIYF	TGTGCCAGCAGCTTAACCGCCGGAGGGTTGATCTCTGGAAACACCATATATTTT
NA	TRBJ2-2	TRBD2	TRBV10-3	CAIPASGGAGTGELFF	TGTGCCATCCCGGCTAGCGGGGGGGCGGGCACCGGGGAGCTGTTTTTT
NA	TRBJ2-1	TRBD2	TRBV10-3	CAISFSGRANEQFF	TGTGCCATCAGCTTTAGCGGGAGGGCCAATGAGCAGTTCTTC
few	TRBJ1-4	NA	TRBV15	CATSRGPNEKLFF	TGTGCCACCAGCAGGGGGCCTAATGAAAAACTGTTTTTT
few	TRBJ2-7	NA	TRBV7-9	CASSTDRLYEQYF	TGTGCCAGCAGCACGGACAGACTCTACGAGCAGTACTTC
NA	TRBJ1-2	TRBD1	TRBV10-3	CAISEGQGQGQKGYTF	TGTGCCATCAGTGAAGGGCAGGGACAGGGTCAAAAAGGCTACACCTTC
NA	TRBJ1-1	NA	TRBV7-9	CASSSGETEAFF	TGTGCCAGCAGTTCAGGGGAAACTGAAGCTTTCTTT
once	TRBJ2-7	TRBD1	TRBV28	CASSPQSGQADSYEQYF	TGTGCCAGCAGTCCCCAATCCGGACAGGCAGACTCCTACGAGCAGTACTTC
NA	TRBJ2-7	NA	TRBV6-1	CASSEMVQGSEQYF	TGTGCCAGCAGTGAAATGGTTCAGGGTTCCGAGCAGTACTTC
NA	TRBJ2-7	NA	TRBV2	CASSRGFYEQYF	TGTGCCAGCAGTAGGGGTTTTTACGAGCAGTACTTC
few	TRBJ1-5	NA	TRBV5-4	CASSLGTDQPQHF	TGTGCCAGCAGCTTGGGCACAGATCAGCCCCAGCATTTT
NA	TRBJ2-1	TRBD2	TRBV5-4	CASSLGLAGGDAYNEQFF	TGTGCCAGCAGCCTAGGACTAGCGGGAGGGGACGCCTACAATGAGCAGTTCTTC
NA	TRBJ2-7	TRBD2	TRBV2	CASSETERGDYEQYF	TGTGCCAGCAGTGAAACAGAGCGGGGGGACTACGAGCAGTACTTC